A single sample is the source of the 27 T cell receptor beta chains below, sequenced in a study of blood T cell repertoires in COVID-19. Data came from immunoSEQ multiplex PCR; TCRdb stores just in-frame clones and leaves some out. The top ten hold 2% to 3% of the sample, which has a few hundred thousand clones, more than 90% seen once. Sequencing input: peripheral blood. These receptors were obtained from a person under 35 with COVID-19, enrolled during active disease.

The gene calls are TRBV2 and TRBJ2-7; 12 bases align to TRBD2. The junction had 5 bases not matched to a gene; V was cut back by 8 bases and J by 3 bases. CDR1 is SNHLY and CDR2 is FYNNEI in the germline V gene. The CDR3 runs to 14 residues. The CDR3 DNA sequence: TGTGCCAGCCAGACTAGCGGGAGTAGCTACGAGCAGTACTTC. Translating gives CASQTSGSSYEQYF.

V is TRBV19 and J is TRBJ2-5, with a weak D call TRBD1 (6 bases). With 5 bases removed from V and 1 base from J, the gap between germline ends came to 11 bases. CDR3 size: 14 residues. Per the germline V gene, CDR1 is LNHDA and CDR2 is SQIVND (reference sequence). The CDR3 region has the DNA TGTGCCAGTAGTGCCCAGGGGAGCCAAGAGACCCAGTACTTC. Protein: CASSAQGSQETQYF.

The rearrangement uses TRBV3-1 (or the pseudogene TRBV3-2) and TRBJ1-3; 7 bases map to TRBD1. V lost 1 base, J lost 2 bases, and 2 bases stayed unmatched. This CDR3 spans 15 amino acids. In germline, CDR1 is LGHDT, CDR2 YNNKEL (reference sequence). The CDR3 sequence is CASSQATGAGNTIYF. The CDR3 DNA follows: TGTGCCAGCAGCCAAGCCACAGGGGCTGGAAACACCATATATTTT.

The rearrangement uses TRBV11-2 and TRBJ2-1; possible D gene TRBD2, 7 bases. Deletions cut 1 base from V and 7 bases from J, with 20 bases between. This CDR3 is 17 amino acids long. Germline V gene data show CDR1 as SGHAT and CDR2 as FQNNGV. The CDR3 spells CASSLVGGRTAGNEQFF. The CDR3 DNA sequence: TGTGCCAGCAGCTTAGTAGGAGGCAGGACAGCGGGAAATGAGCAGTTCTTC.

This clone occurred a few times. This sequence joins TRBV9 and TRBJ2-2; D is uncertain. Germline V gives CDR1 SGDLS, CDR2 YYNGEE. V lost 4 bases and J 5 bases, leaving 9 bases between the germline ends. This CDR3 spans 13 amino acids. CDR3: CASSLAGTGELFF. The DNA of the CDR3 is TGTGCCAGCAGCCTCGCCGGGACCGGGGAGCTGTTTTTT.

For the CDR3, the DNA is TGTGCCACCAGCATTGGCAGGTTGAGTATGGATACGCAGTATTTT. Its protein is CATSIGRLSMDTQYF. V usage is TRBV24-1 and J usage is TRBJ2-3; D gene uncertain. V lost 7 bases and J 6 bases, leaving 19 bases between the germline ends. The CDR3 consists of 15 residues. Per the germline V gene, CDR1 is KGHDR and CDR2 is SFDVKD.

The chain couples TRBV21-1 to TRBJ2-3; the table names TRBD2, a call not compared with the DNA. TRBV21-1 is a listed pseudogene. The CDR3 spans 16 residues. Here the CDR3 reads CASSKSPGSGPDTQYF. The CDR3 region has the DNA TGTGCCAGCAGCAAAAGTCCGGGATCAGGCCCAGATACGCAGTATTTT.

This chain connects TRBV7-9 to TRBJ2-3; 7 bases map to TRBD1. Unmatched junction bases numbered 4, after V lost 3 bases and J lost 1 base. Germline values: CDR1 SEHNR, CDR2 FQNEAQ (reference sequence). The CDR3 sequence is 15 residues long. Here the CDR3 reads CASSLLTGGTDTQYF. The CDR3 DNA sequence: TGTGCCAGCAGCTTGCTCACAGGGGGCACAGATACGCAGTATTTT. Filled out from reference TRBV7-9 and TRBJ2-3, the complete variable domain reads DTGVSQNPRHKITKRGQNVTFRCDPISEHNRLYWYRQTLGQGPEFLTYFQNEAQLEKSRLLSDRFSAERPKGSFSTLEIQRTEQGDSAMYLCASSLLTGGTDTQYFGPGTRLTVL.

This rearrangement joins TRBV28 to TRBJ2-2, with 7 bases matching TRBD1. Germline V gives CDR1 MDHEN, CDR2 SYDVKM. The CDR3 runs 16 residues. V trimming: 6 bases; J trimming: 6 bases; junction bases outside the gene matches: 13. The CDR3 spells CASRLRRQGRAGELFF. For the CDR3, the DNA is TGTGCCAGCAGACTCCGAAGACAGGGTAGGGCCGGGGAGCTGTTTTTT.

The CDR3 region is CATYRDRAYEQYF. CDR3 bases: TGTGCCACCTACCGGGACAGAGCCTACGAGCAGTACTTC. This sequence joins TRBV21-1 and TRBJ2-7; TRBD1 was called by the table and not checked on the DNA. TRBV21-1 counts as a pseudogene. The length of the CDR3 is 13 residues.

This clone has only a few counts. The CDR3 DNA follows: TGTGCCAGCTCACCATCCCTCCAGTCACCCCTCCACTTT. This codes for CASSPSLQSPLHF. The gene calls are TRBV18 and TRBJ1-6; D is ambiguous. Germline V gene sequence: CDR1 KGHSH, CDR2 LQKENI. There are 13 residues in the CDR3. Trimming left V 2 bases short and J 10 bases short, with 9 bases between.

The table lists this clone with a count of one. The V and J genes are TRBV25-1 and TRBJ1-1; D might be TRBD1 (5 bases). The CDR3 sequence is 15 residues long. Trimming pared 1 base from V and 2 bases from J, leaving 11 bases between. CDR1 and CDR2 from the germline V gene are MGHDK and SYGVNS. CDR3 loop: CASSEWGETNTEAFF. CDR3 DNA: TGTGCCAGCAGTGAATGGGGGGAGACAAACACTGAAGCTTTCTTT.

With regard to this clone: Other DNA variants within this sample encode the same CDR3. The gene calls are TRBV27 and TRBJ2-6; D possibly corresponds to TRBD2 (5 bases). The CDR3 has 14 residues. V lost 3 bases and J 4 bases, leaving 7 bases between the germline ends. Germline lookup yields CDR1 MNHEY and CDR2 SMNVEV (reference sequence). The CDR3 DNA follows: TGTGCCAGCAGTTTGAGGGCCGGGGCCAACGTCCTGACTTTC. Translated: CASSLRAGANVLTF.

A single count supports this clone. The CDR3 is CASSQQGGYEKLFF. CDR3 coding DNA: TGTGCCAGCAGTCAACAGGGGGGTTATGAAAAACTGTTTTTT. This chain joins TRBV2 and TRBJ1-4; 8 positions agree with TRBD1. This CDR3 comprises 14 residues. Unmatched junction bases numbered 5, after V lost 5 bases and J lost 6 bases. The germline V gene encodes CDR1 SNHLY and CDR2 FYNNEI.

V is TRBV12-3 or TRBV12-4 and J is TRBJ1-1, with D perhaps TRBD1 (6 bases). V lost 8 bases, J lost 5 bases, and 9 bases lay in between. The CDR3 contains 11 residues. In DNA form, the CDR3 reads TGTGCCAGCGGGAGGGGGACTGAAGCTTTCTTT. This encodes CASGRGTEAFF.

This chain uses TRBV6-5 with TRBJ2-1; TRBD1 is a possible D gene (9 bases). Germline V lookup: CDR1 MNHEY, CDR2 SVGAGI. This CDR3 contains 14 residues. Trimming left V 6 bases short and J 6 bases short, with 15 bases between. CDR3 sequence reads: CASRQGAGGNEQFF. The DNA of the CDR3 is TGTGCCAGCAGACAGGGGGCGGGAGGCAATGAGCAGTTCTTC.

The CDR3 coding sequence is TGTGCCAGCACCGAGACAGGGCGTCAAGAGACCCAGTACTTC. This sequence encodes CASTETGRQETQYF. The rearrangement joins TRBV9 to TRBJ2-5; 7 bases are shared with TRBD1. Germline values: CDR1 SGDLS, CDR2 YYNGEE. The CDR3 is 14 residues long. Trimming cost V 6 bases and J 2 bases; bases outside gene matches: 7.

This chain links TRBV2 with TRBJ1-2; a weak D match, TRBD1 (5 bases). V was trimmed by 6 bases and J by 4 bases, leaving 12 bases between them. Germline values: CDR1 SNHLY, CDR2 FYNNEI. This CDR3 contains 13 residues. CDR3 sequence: CASRRTQGYGYTF. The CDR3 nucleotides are TGTGCCAGCAGAAGGACCCAGGGCTATGGCTACACCTTC.

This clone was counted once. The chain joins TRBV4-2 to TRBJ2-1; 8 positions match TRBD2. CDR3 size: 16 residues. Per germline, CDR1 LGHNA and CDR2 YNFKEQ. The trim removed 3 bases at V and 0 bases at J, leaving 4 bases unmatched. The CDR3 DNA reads TGTGCCAGCAGCCAGGTTAGCGGGAACTCCTACAATGAGCAGTTCTTC. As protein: CASSQVSGNSYNEQFF.

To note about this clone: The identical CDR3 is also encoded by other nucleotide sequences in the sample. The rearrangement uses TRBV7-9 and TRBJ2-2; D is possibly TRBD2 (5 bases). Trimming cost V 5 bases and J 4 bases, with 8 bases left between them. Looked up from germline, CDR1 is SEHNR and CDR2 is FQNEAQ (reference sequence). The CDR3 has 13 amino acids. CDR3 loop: CASSPAGTGELFF. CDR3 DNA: TGTGCCAGCAGCCCCGCGGGCACCGGGGAGCTGTTTTTT.

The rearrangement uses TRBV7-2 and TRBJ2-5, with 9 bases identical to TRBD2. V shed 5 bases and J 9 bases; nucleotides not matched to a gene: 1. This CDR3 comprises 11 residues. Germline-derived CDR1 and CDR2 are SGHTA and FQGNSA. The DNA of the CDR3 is TGTGCCAGCAGCCGCGGGAGGGCCCAGTACTTC. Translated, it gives CASSRGRAQYF. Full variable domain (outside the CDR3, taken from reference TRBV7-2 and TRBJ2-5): GAGVSQSPSNKVTEKGKDVELRCDPISGHTALYWYRQSLGQGLEFLIYFQGNSAPDKSGLPSDRFSAERTGGSVSTLTIQRTQQEDSAVYLCASSRGRAQYFGPGTRLLVL.

This chain's CDR3 is CASSDESVNTQYF. CDR3 coding DNA: TGTGCCAGCAGTGACGAGAGCGTGAATACGCAGTATTTT. The rearrangement uses TRBV2 and TRBJ2-3; the D is unclear. With 3 bases removed from V and 7 bases from J, the gap between germline ends came to 11 bases. The CDR3 has 13 residues. The V gene's germline CDR1 is SNHLY and CDR2 FYNNEI.

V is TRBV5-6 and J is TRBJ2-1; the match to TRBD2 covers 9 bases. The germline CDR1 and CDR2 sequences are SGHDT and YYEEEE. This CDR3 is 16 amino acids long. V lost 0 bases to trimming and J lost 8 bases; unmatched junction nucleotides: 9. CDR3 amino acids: CASSLAPGLASYEQFF. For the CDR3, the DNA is TGTGCCAGCAGCTTGGCTCCGGGACTAGCTAGCTATGAGCAGTTCTTC.

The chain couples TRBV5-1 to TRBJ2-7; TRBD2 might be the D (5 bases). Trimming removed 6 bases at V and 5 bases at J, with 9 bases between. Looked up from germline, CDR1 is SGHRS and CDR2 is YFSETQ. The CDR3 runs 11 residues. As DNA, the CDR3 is TGCGCCAGCAAGGAGAGGGACGAGCAGTACTTC. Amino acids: CASKERDEQYF.

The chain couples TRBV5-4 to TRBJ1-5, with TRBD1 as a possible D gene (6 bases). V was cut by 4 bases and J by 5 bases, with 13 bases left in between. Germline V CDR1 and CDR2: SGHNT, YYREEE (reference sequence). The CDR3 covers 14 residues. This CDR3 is CASSAGEGDQPQHF. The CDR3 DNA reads TGTGCCAGCAGCGCAGGGGAGGGTGATCAGCCCCAGCATTTT.

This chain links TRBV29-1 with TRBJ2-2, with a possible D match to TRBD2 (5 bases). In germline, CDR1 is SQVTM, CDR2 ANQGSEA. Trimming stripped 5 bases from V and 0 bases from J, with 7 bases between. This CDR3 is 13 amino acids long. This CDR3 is CSVRGANTGELFF. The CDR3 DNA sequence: TGCAGCGTTCGGGGAGCGAACACCGGGGAGCTGTTTTTT.

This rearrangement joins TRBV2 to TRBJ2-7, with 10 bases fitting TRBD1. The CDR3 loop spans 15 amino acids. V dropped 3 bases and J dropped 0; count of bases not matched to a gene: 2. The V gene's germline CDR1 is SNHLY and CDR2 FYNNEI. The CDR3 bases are TGTGCCAGCAGTGACTGGGACAGGGGCTCCTACGAGCAGTACTTC. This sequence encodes CASSDWDRGSYEQYF.